This TCR beta chain was documented in a study of CXCR3-negative and CXCR3-positive naive CD8 T cells. CDR3 length equals 11 residues. The germline CDR1 and CDR2 sequences are MNHNY and SVGAGI (reference sequence). The libraries of TRB cDNA were constructed through 5' RACE using UMI labels. TCRdb processed the 5' RACE reads again and assigns one entry to each CDR3 protein, with no DNA. The listing records about 130,000 distinct CDR3 sequences. With regard to this clonotype: What it binds is unknown.

General study results and limits: CXCR3-expressing naive cells carried TRB CDR3s more hydrophobic than those of CXCR3-negative naive cells.

V usage is TRBV6-6 and J usage is TRBJ1-2; TCRdb returns TRBD1, unconfirmable since there is no DNA. The sample consisted of naive CXCR3+ CD8+ T cells from blood. Subset of the sample: CD45RO-CCR7+CD27+CD95- naive CD8+ T cells expressing CXCR3 (TNR3+). This sequence originates from a human donor in good health. Some clones in this sample may be carry-over from other donors' samples. The CDR3 reads CASTPGAGYTF.